This entry lists 24 T cell receptor beta chains sequenced from one sample in a study of long-term antiretroviral therapy in people with HIV. Version v3.0 of the immunoSEQ assay was performed at survey level. The method was immunoSEQ multiplex PCR; TCRdb's version includes in-frame clones alone and lacks a portion of them. The sample contains around 25,000 clones, roughly 87% of which appear only once. The sequenced sample was unsorted PBMCs, obtained 1.8 years before starting antiretroviral therapy. The receptors come from a man aged 50-60 years with HIV.

This chain links TRBV19 with TRBJ1-2; D uncertain. V was pared by 3 bases and J by 11 bases, with 13 bases between. This CDR3 is 12 amino acids long. Germline lookup yields CDR1 LNHDA and CDR2 SQIVND (reference sequence). CDR3 DNA sequence: TGTGCCAGTAGTATTTCTAAGGGAACTTACACCTTC. Translated, it gives CASSISKGTYTF. Looking up the rest from reference TRBV19 and TRBJ1-2 gives the full variable domain: DGGITQSPKYLFRKEGQNVTLSCEQNLNHDAMYWYRQDPGQGLRLIYYSQIVNDFQKGDIAEGYSVSREKKESFPLTVTSAQKNPTAFYLCASSISKGTYTFGSGTRLTVV.

The chain links TRBV11-2 to TRBJ2-3; D gene uncertain. V was pared by 4 bases and J by 2 bases, with 13 bases between. CDR3 length: 15 amino acids. CDR1 is SGHAT and CDR2 is FQNNGV in the germline V gene. CDR3 nucleotides: TGTGCCAGCAGCTGGCTAAACCCTGACACAGATACGCAGTATTTT. Translated, it gives CASSWLNPDTDTQYF.

The chain combines TRBV6-5 with TRBJ1-2; 10 bases line up with TRBD1. Germline CDR1 MNHEY, CDR2 SVGAGI. V was pared by 4 bases and J by 4 bases, with 3 bases of the junction left unmatched. The CDR3 consists of 14 residues. The CDR3 nucleotides read TGTGCCAGCAGTTTGGACAGGGGGGCCTATGGCTACACCTTC. Residues: CASSLDRGAYGYTF.

This clone was observed a handful of times. J is TRBJ1-6 and V is TRBV7-3; D gene ambiguous. Trimming shortened V by 2 bases and J by 7 bases, and 12 bases separated the two germline ends. The germline V gene encodes CDR1 SGHTA and CDR2 FQGTGA. This CDR3 contains 15 residues. The CDR3 DNA follows: TGTGCCAGCAGCTTATCGGGGTTCTACAATTCACCCCTCCACTTT. Its translation is CASSLSGFYNSPLHF.

V is TRBV7-3 and J is TRBJ1-2; D not resolved. This CDR3 contains 13 residues. Between the trimmed V and J ends, which lost 5 bases and 4 bases, there was a span of 11 bases. The germline gives CDR1 SGHTA, CDR2 FQGTGA. CDR3 protein: CASSQDGFYGYTF. The CDR3 DNA follows: TGTGCCAGCAGCCAAGACGGTTTCTATGGCTACACCTTC. Full variable domain (remainder filled in from reference TRBV7-3 and TRBJ1-2): GAGVSQTPSNKVTEKGKYVELRCDPISGHTALYWYRQSLGQGPEFLIYFQGTGAADDSGLPNDRFFAVRPEGSVSTLKIQRTERGDSAVYLCASSQDGFYGYTFGSGTRLTVV.

V is TRBV18 and J is TRBJ2-1; 8 bases are shared with TRBD1. V dropped 5 bases and J dropped 6; count of bases not matched to a gene: 15. Germline CDR1 KGHSH, CDR2 LQKENI. This CDR3 has 17 amino acids. The CDR3 here is CASSRQGKEGISNEQFF. In DNA, the CDR3 is TGTGCCAGCTCAAGACAGGGGAAGGAGGGGATATCCAATGAGCAGTTCTTC.

The V gene is TRBV5-5, the J gene TRBJ2-5; tentative D call: TRBD2 (7 bases). CDR3 size: 14 residues. V was pared by 4 bases and J by 5 bases, with 15 bases between. Germline CDR1 reads SGHKS; CDR2 reads YYEKEE (reference sequence). The CDR3 loop reads CASSGGGVFETQYF. The CDR3 bases are TGTGCCAGCAGCGGAGGGGGGGTTTTTGAGACCCAGTACTTC.

The chain uses TRBV6-6 and TRBJ2-5; TRBD1 might be the D (5 bases). The CDR3 has 11 amino acids. Germline V gives CDR1 MNHNY, CDR2 SVGAGI (reference sequence). V was cut by 8 bases and J by 5 bases, with 9 bases left in between. In nucleotides, the CDR3 is TGTGCCAGCCGAAGGGGCGAGACCCAGTACTTC. This codes for CASRRGETQYF.

In regard to this clone: Other nucleotide sequences from this sample produce the same CDR3. This chain links TRBV2 with TRBJ2-7, with D hard to call. Trimming left V 3 bases short and J 2 bases short, with 2 bases between. Germline V lookup: CDR1 SNHLY, CDR2 FYNNEI. The length of the CDR3 is 11 residues. The CDR3 loop reads CASSEAYEQYF. The CDR3 DNA reads TGTGCCAGCAGTGAGGCCTACGAGCAGTACTTC. The full variable domain, in which reference TRBV2 and TRBJ2-7 provide the parts outside the CDR3, is EPEVTQTPSHQVTQMGQEVILRCVPISNHLYFYWYRQILGQKVEFLVSFYNNEISEKSEIFDDQFSVERPDGSNFTLKIRSTKLEDSAMYFCASSEAYEQYFGPGTRLTVT.

The V gene is TRBV18, the J gene TRBJ2-3, with a tentative D call TRBD2 (6 bases). V was cut by 5 bases and J by 0 bases, with 15 bases left in between. CDR3 length: 16 amino acids. Germline CDR1 reads KGHSH; CDR2 reads LQKENI. The CDR3 reads CASSILPSESTDTQYF. CDR3 sequence (DNA): TGTGCCAGCTCAATTCTTCCTAGCGAAAGCACAGATACGCAGTATTTT.

This chain connects TRBV9 to TRBJ2-7, with 8 bases that match TRBD2. Germline V lookup: CDR1 SGDLS, CDR2 YYNGEE. CDR3 length: 14 amino acids. Trimming at V came to 3 bases and at J to 3 bases, leaving 5 bases not matched to a gene. CDR3 region: CASSAGAGGYEQYF. The CDR3 nucleotides read TGTGCCAGCAGCGCGGGGGCGGGGGGCTACGAGCAGTACTTC.

This clone was picked up one time. Here the CDR3 DNA reads TGTGCCAGCAGTTTATGGGGACAGAGGGGGGAGACCCAGTACTTC. It is translated as CASSLWGQRGETQYF. The gene calls are TRBV27 and TRBJ2-5; 7 bases are shared with TRBD1. CDR1 MNHEY and CDR2 SMNVEV come from the germline V gene (reference sequence). The CDR3 covers 15 residues. Unmatched junction bases numbered 7, after V lost 1 base and J lost 5 bases.

This rearrangement joins TRBV29-1 to TRBJ2-1; D is possibly TRBD1 (6 bases). Germline V gene sequence: CDR1 SQVTM, CDR2 ANQGSEA. Between the trimmed V and J ends, which lost 3 bases and 2 bases, there was a span of 17 bases. The CDR3 has 16 residues. The CDR3, as DNA: TGCAGCGTTGAGTTCCCGACAGGTGGAGCCTACAATGAGCAGTTCTTC. Protein sequence: CSVEFPTGGAYNEQFF.

The J gene is TRBJ1-2, the V gene TRBV5-6; D uncertain. The germline gives CDR1 SGHDT, CDR2 YYEEEE. This CDR3 is built from 13 residues. V was clipped by 5 bases and J by 6 bases, with 14 bases between them. CDR3 sequence (DNA): TGTGCCAGCAGTCGTGAAGGGAGGGATGGCTACACCTTC. This gives the protein CASSREGRDGYTF.

The chain employs TRBV19 and TRBJ2-3; 7 positions agree with TRBD2. The CDR3 is made up of 14 amino acids. From germline, CDR1 is LNHDA and CDR2 SQIVND (reference sequence). V trimming: 7 bases; J trimming: 5 bases; junction bases outside the gene matches: 9. CDR3 DNA: TGTGCCAGTAAGCGGGGACCTCTGAGAGATACGCAGTATTTT. Residues: CASKRGPLRDTQYF.

V and J are TRBV5-1 and TRBJ2-2; tentatively, D is TRBD1 (6 bases). Deletions cut 2 bases from V and 6 bases from J, with 20 bases between. The CDR3 length is 17 residues. Germline assignment: CDR1 SGHRS and CDR2 YFSETQ. The CDR3 reads CASSFDPFRGSSGELFF. The CDR3 DNA sequence: TGCGCCAGCAGCTTTGACCCATTCAGGGGCTCGTCCGGGGAGCTGTTTTTT. The whole variable domain, remainder taken from reference TRBV5-1 and TRBJ2-2, is KAGVTQTPRYLIKTRGQQVTLSCSPISGHRSVSWYQQTPGQGLQFLFEYFSETQRNKGNFPGRFSGRQFSNSRSEMNVSTLELGDSALYLCASSFDPFRGSSGELFFGEGSRLTVL.

V is TRBV9 and J is TRBJ2-2; D not certain. CDR1 and CDR2 (germline): SGDLS, YYNGEE. The germline V and J ends were trimmed by 0 bases and 5 bases, with 5 bases remaining between them. This CDR3 spans 13 amino acids. CDR3 sequence (DNA): TGTGCCAGCAGCGTAGGTGGTACCGGGGAGCTGTTTTTT. This codes for CASSVGGTGELFF.

The V and J genes are TRBV11-3 and TRBJ2-1, with D maybe TRBD1 (5 bases). CDR3 length equals 16 residues. Germline assignment: CDR1 SGHNT and CDR2 YENEEA. Deletions cut 3 bases from V and 4 bases from J, with 16 bases between. In DNA, the CDR3 is TGTGCCAGCAGCTTTGGGGCCGACGTGGGGTACAATGAGCAGTTCTTC. This codes for CASSFGADVGYNEQFF.

This clone showed up just once. This rearrangement joins TRBV5-1 to TRBJ2-4; TRBD2 might be the D (6 bases). V lost 3 bases and J 7 bases, leaving 17 bases between the germline ends. Germline V gives CDR1 SGHRS, CDR2 YFSETQ. The CDR3 sequence is 15 residues long. The CDR3 nucleotides read TGCGCCAGCAGCTCTCCGGGGGACGGAGGGAACATTCAGTACTTC. It translates to CASSSPGDGGNIQYF.

The chain joins TRBV7-3 to TRBJ2-1; no firm D call. V shed 3 bases and J shed 7 bases, with 16 bases lying between them. Germline CDR1 is SGHTA and CDR2 is FQGTGA. The CDR3 contains 15 residues. This CDR3 reads CASSFGPGLGNEQFF. The DNA for the CDR3 is TGTGCCAGCAGCTTCGGCCCCGGTCTTGGGAATGAGCAGTTCTTC.

The chain combines TRBV27 with TRBJ2-3; D is possibly TRBD1 or TRBD2 (5 bases each). Trimming cost V 5 bases and J 5 bases, with 11 bases left between them. The CDR3 is 13 amino acids. Looked up from germline, CDR1 is MNHEY and CDR2 is SMNVEV (reference sequence). This chain's CDR3 is CASSLRGEDTQYF. The CDR3 DNA reads as TGTGCCAGCAGTCTGAGAGGGGAAGATACGCAGTATTTT.

The chain has TRBV7-3 and TRBJ2-7; D not certain. There are 12 residues in the CDR3. V lost 2 bases and J 4 bases, leaving 6 bases between the germline ends. Germline CDR1 SGHTA, CDR2 FQGTGA. CDR3 DNA: TGTGCCAGCAGCTTATACCGGTACGAGCAGTACTTC. It yields the protein CASSLYRYEQYF.

The chain joins TRBV11-2 to TRBJ1-3; TRBD1 might be the D (6 bases). Germline V gene sequence: CDR1 SGHAT, CDR2 FQNNGV. This CDR3 is built from 15 residues. The V and J ends lost 4 bases and 6 bases respectively, with 16 bases between them. CDR3 nucleotide sequence: TGTGCCAGCAGCTCGACCAGGGGTATCGAAAACACCATATATTTT. Protein product: CASSSTRGIENTIYF.

The chain couples TRBV29-1 to TRBJ1-1; 9 bases align to TRBD1. The V gene end was trimmed by 3 bases and the J gene end by 1 base; junction bases not matched to a gene: 3. The germline V gene encodes CDR1 SQVTM and CDR2 ANQGSEA. The CDR3 runs 14 residues. CDR3 nucleotide sequence: TGCAGCGTTGAGCCGGGACAGGGGAACACTGAAGCTTTCTTT. The encoded protein is CSVEPGQGNTEAFF.